This is a list of T cell receptor beta chains from one sample in a study of PD-1 blockade in classical Hodgkin lymphoma. The repertoire was sequenced with immunoSEQ multiplex PCR; TCRdb's copy has only in-frame clones and lacks some. The sample shows under 80,000 clones, over 90% of them seen only once. Sequenced sample: peripheral blood mononuclear cells (PBMCs). The receptors derive from a human donor with classical Hodgkin lymphoma. Each CDR3 is given with its conserved first and last residue. D genes are given only for firm matches. Clone size is given for some rows only: seen once, a few or many times, or a class if the clone is expanded.

clone_size | d_call | j_call | v_call | cdr3_aa | cdr3_nt
. | TRBD2 | TRBJ2-1 | TRBV7-3 | CASSPNPRRGGVYNEQFF | TGTGCCAGCAGTCCCAACCCTCGGCGGGGGGGCGTATACAATGAGCAGTTCTTC
once | . | TRBJ1-1 | TRBV11-2 | CASSFGQTLRTEAFF | TGTGCCAGCAGCTTCGGACAGACCTTGCGCACTGAAGCTTTCTTT
. | . | TRBJ2-2 | TRBV2 | CASSERRGVGELFF | TGTGCCAGCAGTGAGAGGAGGGGGGTCGGGGAGCTGTTTTTT
. | . | TRBJ2-7 | TRBV21-1 | CASSKWAGVGSYEQYF | TGTGCCAGCAGCAAATGGGCTGGGGTCGGGTCCTACGAGCAGTACTTC
. | . | TRBJ1-3 | TRBV5-1 | CASSLSGTSGNTIYF | TGCGCCAGCAGCTTGAGCGGTACCTCTGGAAACACCATATATTTT
. | TRBD1 | TRBJ2-7 | TRBV18 | CASRNGAGGYEQYF | TGTGCCAGCCGGAACGGGGCAGGGGGCTACGAGCAGTACTTC
once | . | TRBJ1-5 | TRBV10-3 | CAISESILATGVNQPQHF | TGTGCCATCAGTGAGTCGATTTTAGCGACAGGAGTAAATCAGCCCCAGCATTTT
few | TRBD2 | TRBJ2-7 | TRBV6-1 | CATTRVAGVSYEQYF | TGTGCCACCACCCGAGTAGCGGGAGTTTCCTACGAGCAGTACTTC
. | . | TRBJ1-2 | TRBV18 | CASSPPGGFSYGYTF | TGTGCCAGCTCACCACCGGGCGGGTTCAGCTATGGCTACACCTTC
. | . | TRBJ1-2 | TRBV7-8 | CASSLAREESYGYTF | TGTGCCAGCAGCTTAGCTCGTGAAGAGAGCTATGGCTACACCTTC
. | . | TRBJ2-2 | TRBV10-3 | CAISDKGDSTGELFF | TGTGCCATCAGTGATAAGGGGGACTCTACCGGGGAGCTGTTTTTT
. | . | TRBJ2-1 | TRBV7-6 | CASSKTGNVDEQFF | TGTGCCAGCAGCAAAACAGGGAATGTCGATGAGCAGTTCTTC
. | . | TRBJ1-3 | TRBV6-5 | CASSYSSVRSGNTIYF | TGTGCCAGCAGTTACTCGAGCGTTCGCTCTGGAAACACCATATATTTT
. | . | TRBJ2-1 | TRBV7-2 | CASSLETYNEQFF | TGTGCCAGCAGCTTAGAAACCTACAATGAGCAGTTCTTC
. | . | TRBJ1-1 | TRBV11-3 | CASSQGNTEAFF | TGTGCCAGCAGTCAGGGGAACACTGAAGCTTTCTTT
. | . | TRBJ2-7 | TRBV6-5 | CASSYSAGWLSYEQYF | TGTGCCAGCAGTTACTCGGCCGGGTGGCTCTCCTACGAGCAGTACTTC
. | TRBD1 | TRBJ1-2 | TRBV6-6 | CASSRTPGGYGYTF | TGTGCCAGCAGCCGAACACCAGGGGGCTATGGCTACACCTTC
. | TRBD1 | TRBJ2-1 | TRBV28 | CASSFLGQYNEQFF | TGTGCCAGCAGTTTTCTGGGACAGTACAATGAGCAGTTCTTC
. | . | TRBJ1-4 | TRBV4-3 | CASSQDGRLNEKLFF | TGCGCCAGCAGCCAAGATGGGAGACTGAATGAAAAACTGTTTTTT
. | . | TRBJ2-2 | TRBV9 | CASSVGNTGELFF | TGTGCCAGCAGCGTAGGGAACACCGGGGAGCTGTTTTTT
. | . | TRBJ1-5 | TRBV6-1 | CASSENGAGNQPQHF | TGTGCCAGCAGTGAAAATGGAGCAGGGAATCAGCCCCAGCATTTT
. | TRBD1 | TRBJ2-7 | TRBV5-1 | CASSFYSGTAYEQYF | TGCGCCAGCAGCTTCTACTCCGGGACAGCCTACGAGCAGTACTTC
few | . | TRBJ1-2 | TRBV9 | CASSVVQPGGYTF | TGTGCCAGCAGCGTAGTCCAACCGGGAGGCTACACCTTC
once | . | TRBJ2-1 | TRBV27 | CASSFEGSSYNEQFF | TGTGCCAGCAGTTTTGAGGGAAGCTCCTACAATGAGCAGTTCTTC
. | TRBD2 | TRBJ2-2 | TRBV5-1 | CASSFGLAEAGELFF | TGCGCCAGCAGCTTCGGACTAGCGGAGGCCGGGGAGCTGTTTTTT
once | . | TRBJ2-7 | TRBV5-1 | CASSLDTGRSAEQYF | TGCGCCAGCAGCTTGGATACAGGGAGATCGGCCGAGCAGTACTTC
medium-sized | . | TRBJ1-2 | TRBV7-2 | CASGNAGTYGYTF | TGTGCCAGCGGGAACGCGGGAACCTACGGCTACACCTTC
. | . | TRBJ1-1 | TRBV19 | CASHKGGQGFPEAFF | TGTGCCAGCCATAAAGGAGGGCAGGGGTTCCCTGAAGCTTTCTTT
once | . | TRBJ2-7 | TRBV11-3 | CASSLLSDVGTSYEQYF | TGTGCCAGCAGCCTACTTTCGGATGTGGGAACATCCTACGAGCAGTACTTC
. | . | TRBJ1-1 | TRBV18 | CASSLKEFNTEAFF | TGTGCCAGCTCACTTAAGGAGTTTAACACTGAAGCTTTCTTT
. | . | TRBJ2-7 | TRBV5-1 | CASRLRWGPGSYEQYF | TGCGCCAGCAGACTCCGATGGGGTCCAGGCTCCTACGAGCAGTACTTC
. | . | TRBJ2-1 | TRBV5-1 | CASREPSGNEQFF | TGCGCCAGCAGAGAGCCCTCAGGGAATGAGCAGTTCTTC
. | TRBD1 | TRBJ1-2 | TRBV2 | CASSENRGVGGYTF | TGTGCCAGCAGTGAAAACAGGGGAGTAGGAGGCTACACCTTC
once | TRBD1 | TRBJ1-2 | TRBV7-3 | CASSLSGQGGYGYTF | TGTGCCAGCAGCTTAAGCGGACAGGGCGGGTATGGCTACACCTTC
. | TRBD2 | TRBJ2-5 | TRBV11-3 | CASSRGSGLAGGGETQYF | TGTGCCAGCAGCCGGGGGAGCGGACTAGCGGGAGGAGGAGAGACCCAGTACTTC
. | . | TRBJ2-3 | TRBV29-1 | CSVSGTASSTDTQYF | TGCAGCGTAAGCGGGACAGCCTCTAGCACAGATACGCAGTATTTT
few | TRBD2 | TRBJ2-1 | TRBV5-1 | CASSRTGTSSYNEQFF | TGCGCCAGCAGCAGGACCGGGACTAGCTCCTACAATGAGCAGTTCTTC
. | . | TRBJ1-2 | TRBV28 | CASSPTGVLYGYTF | TGTGCCAGCAGTCCGACAGGAGTTCTCTATGGCTACACCTTC
. | . | TRBJ1-3 | TRBV6-4 | CASSDSGIPGNTIYF | TGTGCCAGCAGTGACTCGGGGATACCTGGAAACACCATATATTTT
. | . | TRBJ2-5 | TRBV11-2 | CASSLGPPQGTQYF | TGTGCCAGCAGCTTAGGACCCCCTCAAGGGACCCAGTACTTC
. | . | TRBJ2-5 | TRBV6-5 | CASSYDRSGRWTQYF | TGTGCCAGCAGTTACGATAGGAGCGGCCGGTGGACCCAGTACTTC
few | TRBD2 | TRBJ2-3 | TRBV5-1 | CASSLGGSGGFTQYF | TGCGCCAGCAGCTTGGGAGGCAGCGGGGGCTTCACGCAGTATTTT
once | . | TRBJ2-3 | TRBV10-2 | CASSEIWFMDTQYF | TGCGCCAGCAGTGAGATATGGTTCATGGATACGCAGTATTTT
once | . | TRBJ1-1 | TRBV2 | CASSERHPEAFF | TGTGCCAGCAGTGAGAGGCATCCTGAAGCTTTCTTT
. | . | TRBJ1-5 | TRBV6-1 | CASNSRSNQPQHF | TGTGCCAGCAATTCGCGGAGCAATCAGCCCCAGCATTTT
. | . | TRBJ2-3 | TRBV13 | CASSLQGTDTQYF | TGTGCCAGCAGCTTACAGGGCACAGATACGCAGTATTTT